Below, 23 T cell receptor beta chains from the same sample are listed, as sequenced in a study of neurological immune-mediated disorders (dated by TCRdb to about 2019). The library relied on 5' RACE. Sequencer: Illumina HiSeq 2500. TCRdb passed the public sequencing reads through fastp at Q25 and MiXCR, retaining productive beta sequences. Each CDR3 protein gets just one entry, which takes the most common genes and DNA from the rows behind it. This sample is represented by roughly 28,000 distinct CDR3 sequences; around 3.4% of them were singletons. The biggest ten clones account for 6% to 7.5% of the sample. Source material: PBMCs. The receptors stem from a woman aged 30 to 39 with multiple sclerosis.

This clonotype was picked up many times. The rearrangement links TRBV29-1 to TRBJ2-5, with 9 positions matching TRBD2. V was pared by 5 bases and J by 4 bases, with 5 bases of the junction left unmatched. Germline values: CDR1 SQVTM, CDR2 ANQGSEA. The CDR3 runs 13 residues. In DNA, the CDR3 is TGCAGCGTTCAGCGGGAGGAAGGAGAGACCCAGTACTTC. Protein product: CSVQREEGETQYF.

This clonotype was seen at least ten times. A much larger clone lies one base from this, so it may be a read error. The chain recombines TRBV9 with TRBJ2-1; D gene uncertain. Trimming took off 4 bases at V and 7 bases at J, with 9 bases between the two ends. Germline-derived CDR1 and CDR2 are SGDLS and YYNGEE. The length of the CDR3 is 12 residues. The CDR3 protein is CASSMGWNEQFF. CDR3 nucleotides: TGTGCCAGCAGCATGGGGTGGAATGAGCAGTTCTTC.

This clonotype was recorded at least ten times. The genes are TRBV5-1 and TRBJ2-6; D gene unclear. Trimming removed 0 bases from V and 4 bases from J, with 8 bases in between. Germline-derived CDR1 and CDR2 are SGHRS and YFSETQ. This CDR3 has 15 residues. The CDR3 here is CASSLDSLGANVLTF. CDR3 nucleotides: TGCGCCAGCAGCTTGGACAGCCTAGGGGCCAACGTCCTGACTTTC.

Note on this clonotype: Here the CDR3 omits its conserved ending phenylalanine or tryptophan, so a read error is the likely source. This rearrangement joins TRBV5-1 to TRBJ2-5; 11 positions match TRBD1. The J segment lost 5 bases and the V segment lost 1 base, leaving 4 bases of the junction unmatched. The germline CDR1 and CDR2 sequences are SGHRS and YFSETQ. The CDR3 spans 15 residues. CDR3 in DNA: TGCGCCAGCAGCTTGCCGGGACAGGGGGAGGAGACCCAGTACATC. Its protein product is CASSLPGQGEETQYI.

This clonotype was recorded at least ten times. The chain carries TRBV11-2 and TRBJ2-1; D is unresolved. Germline CDR1 reads SGHAT; CDR2 reads FQNNGV. Between the trimmed V and J ends, which lost 5 bases and 0 bases, there was a span of 14 bases. The CDR3 is 16 amino acids. The CDR3 sequence is CASSPRVRVSYNEQFF. For the CDR3, the DNA is TGTGCCAGCAGCCCCCGGGTCAGAGTCTCCTACAATGAGCAGTTCTTC.

This clonotype was seen many times. J is TRBJ2-1 and V is TRBV5-6; 8 positions match TRBD2. The CDR3 covers 15 residues. The ends lost 5 bases at V and 0 bases at J; junction bases unmatched: 4. CDR1 is SGHDT, CDR2 YYEEEE, per germline. CDR3 coding DNA: TGTGCCAGCAGTAGCGGGGTTCTCTCCTACAATGAGCAGTTCTTC. Translating gives CASSSGVLSYNEQFF.

This clonotype appeared many times. The V call is TRBV29-1, the J call TRBJ2-7; weak D call: TRBD2 (5 bases). V was cut by 5 bases and J by 6 bases, with 8 bases left in between. The CDR3 runs 10 residues. Germline V CDR1 and CDR2: SQVTM, ANQGSEA. This CDR3 is CSVLRGEQYF. CDR3 nucleotides: TGCAGCGTTCTCCGGGGCGAGCAGTACTTC.

In this sample, this clonotype turned up many times. The rearrangement joins TRBV20-1 to TRBJ2-1; 10 bases align to TRBD2. This CDR3 is built from 16 residues. Germline V lookup: CDR1 DFQATT, CDR2 SNEGSKA (reference sequence). Trimming at V came to 5 bases and at J to 5 bases, leaving 12 bases not matched to a gene. Here the CDR3 reads CSASVGAGGPDNEQFF. CDR3 DNA: TGCAGTGCTTCTGTGGGAGCGGGGGGGCCAGACAATGAGCAGTTCTTC.

This clonotype was counted many times. The J gene is TRBJ2-3, the V gene TRBV5-1, with 7 positions matching TRBD1. The CDR3 length is 15 residues. J was trimmed by 6 bases and V by 4 bases; bases with no gene match: 11. Germline V gene lookup returns CDR1 SGHRS and CDR2 YFSETQ. CDR3 sequence: CASSPTRTGLDTQYF. The CDR3 DNA is TGCGCCAGCAGCCCGACCCGGACAGGTCTCGATACGCAGTATTTT.

This clonotype was found many times. This chain uses TRBV20-1 with TRBJ2-7, with 12 bases that match TRBD2. With 5 bases clipped from V and 1 base from J, the junction kept 3 bases outside the gene matches. CDR1 and CDR2 from the germline V gene are DFQATT and SNEGSKA (reference sequence). CDR3 length: 14 amino acids. In DNA form, the CDR3 reads TGCAGTGCTGGACTAGCGGGATATTCCTACGAGCAGTACTTC. Protein product: CSAGLAGYSYEQYF.

In its sample, this clonotype was seen many times. CDR3 coding DNA: TGCAGTGCTCCGATCACGGGACTAGCGATGTACTTC. As protein: CSAPITGLAMYF. The V and J genes are TRBV20-1 and TRBJ2-5, with 10 positions matching TRBD2. With V trimmed by 5 bases and J by 13 bases, 10 bases remained unmatched. Germline V gene sequence: CDR1 DFQATT, CDR2 SNEGSKA (reference sequence). The CDR3 length is 12 residues.

This clonotype has ten or more counts. CDR3 residues: CSAKGQTDEQYF. The CDR3 DNA follows: TGCAGTGCTAAGGGACAGACGGACGAGCAGTACTTC. This rearrangement joins TRBV20-1 to TRBJ2-7; 7 bases agree with TRBD1. The V and J ends lost 4 bases and 5 bases, in that order; junction bases with no gene match: 5. The CDR3 sequence is 12 residues long. The germline gives CDR1 DFQATT, CDR2 SNEGSKA (reference sequence).

In this sample, this clonotype turned up a few times. The chain carries TRBV10-3 and TRBJ2-7; a possible D gene is TRBD1 (6 bases). Trimming removed 4 bases from V and 7 bases from J, with 14 bases in between. This CDR3 has 13 amino acids. The germline V gene encodes CDR1 ENHRY and CDR2 SYGVKD. The CDR3 loop reads CAISVAQGGEQYF. In DNA form, the CDR3 reads TGTGCCATCAGTGTAGCACAGGGCGGGGAGCAGTACTTC.

This clonotype was counted many times. This chain uses TRBV5-1 with TRBJ2-5; a weak D match, TRBD2 (5 bases). The CDR3 consists of 14 residues. Germline values: CDR1 SGHRS, CDR2 YFSETQ. V dropped 5 bases and J dropped 7 bases, with 18 bases sitting between them. CDR3: CASRFPRGGGTQYF. The CDR3 DNA is TGCGCCAGCAGATTCCCACGCGGAGGAGGGACCCAGTACTTC.

This clonotype was detected a few times. A clone one base away is much larger, so this may be a read error. The chain couples TRBV4-1 to TRBJ2-2; no firm D call. V lost 1 base and J 5 bases, leaving 8 bases between the germline ends. CDR1 and CDR2 (germline): MGHRA, YSYEKL. This CDR3 is built from 14 residues. The CDR3 is CASSQGKRTGELFF. The CDR3 nucleotides read TGCGCCAGCAGCCAAGGGAAGAGAACCGGGGAGCTGTTTTTT.

This clonotype was counted many times. V usage is TRBV4-1 and J usage is TRBJ2-7; weak D call: TRBD2 (5 bases). The CDR3 sequence is 16 residues long. Germline CDR1 MGHRA, CDR2 YSYEKL. Deletions cut 4 bases from V and 4 bases from J, with 20 bases between. The CDR3 protein is CASSPGTGPQSYEQYF. CDR3 bases: TGCGCCAGCAGCCCGGGAACCGGGCCTCAGTCTTACGAGCAGTACTTC.

This clonotype came up many times. CDR3 amino acids: CASSPDRGLASPLHF. In DNA form, the CDR3 reads TGTGCCAGCAGCCCCGACAGGGGATTGGCTTCACCCCTCCACTTT. The rearrangement uses TRBV3-1 and TRBJ1-6, with TRBD1 matching 8 bases. V lost 4 bases, J lost 9 bases, and 8 bases stayed unmatched. This CDR3 is built from 15 residues. Germline CDR1 is LGHDT and CDR2 is YNNKEL (reference sequence). Variable domain in full (rest from reference TRBV3-1 and TRBJ1-6): DTAVSQTPKYLVTQMGNDKSIKCEQNLGHDTMYWYKQDSKKFLKIMFSYNNKELIINETVPNRFSPKSPDKAHLNLHINSLELGDSAVYFCASSPDRGLASPLHFGNGTRLTVT.

This clonotype was observed a handful of times. A much larger clone sits a single nucleotide away, making a read error possible. This chain connects TRBV5-1 to TRBJ2-7; 9 bases line up with TRBD1. CDR1 and CDR2 from the germline V gene are SGHRS and YFSETQ. This CDR3 contains 16 residues. The V gene end was trimmed by 4 bases and the J gene end by 7 bases; junction bases not matched to a gene: 15. CDR3 protein: CASSGITGTGKEEQYF. The DNA for the CDR3 is TGCGCCAGCAGCGGGATCACCGGGACAGGGAAAGAAGAGCAGTACTTC.

The table lists this clonotype with many counts. A much more abundant neighbour one base away suggests this may be a read error. J is TRBJ1-1 and V is TRBV20-1; no firm D call. V lost 4 bases to trimming and J lost 6 bases, with 9 bases between them. The CDR3 sequence is 11 residues long. The germline CDR1 and CDR2 sequences are DFQATT and SNEGSKA (reference sequence). DNA for the CDR3: TGCAGTGCTACTCTACCGGCTGAAGCTTTCTTT. Translation gives CSATLPAEAFF.

This clonotype occurred many times. This chain links TRBV18 with TRBJ2-7; 13 bases agree with TRBD2. CDR3 size: 16 residues. J lost 2 bases, V lost 2 bases, and 3 bases had no gene match. Germline CDR1 KGHSH, CDR2 LQKENI. CDR3 DNA sequence: TGTGCCAGCTCACCAAGGGGGACTAGCGGGACCTACGAGCAGTACTTC. Translation gives CASSPRGTSGTYEQYF.

Regarding this clonotype: This may be a read error: a much more frequent sequence differs by one nucleotide. This chain uses TRBV28 with TRBJ2-7; perhaps TRBD2 as D (5 bases). The CDR3 extends over 13 amino acids. The germline gives CDR1 MDHEN, CDR2 SYDVKM. Trimming removed 7 bases at V and 4 bases at J, with 14 bases between. CDR3 DNA: TGTGCCAGCATTACTAGAGGGAGTTACGAGCAGTACTTC. Amino acids: CASITRGSYEQYF.

This clonotype was found many times. The V and J genes are TRBV28 and TRBJ1-3, with 8 bases matching TRBD1. Germline CDR1 reads MDHEN; CDR2 reads SYDVKM. The CDR3 has 13 amino acids. V shed 4 bases, J shed 7 bases, and the junction held 3 bases outside the gene matches. CDR3 loop: CASSSQGGNTIYF. CDR3 bases: TGTGCCAGCAGTTCACAGGGGGGGAACACCATATATTTT.

This clonotype was observed at least ten times. The rearrangement uses TRBV6-5 and TRBJ2-4; D is possibly TRBD1 (6 bases). This CDR3 spans 14 amino acids. The germline V and J ends were trimmed by 5 bases and 3 bases, with 11 bases remaining between them. Germline CDR1 is MNHEY and CDR2 is SVGAGI. CDR3 protein: CASSLRGGKNIQYF. CDR3 nucleotides: TGTGCCAGCAGTCTCAGGGGTGGCAAAAACATTCAGTACTTC.